These 10 T cell receptor beta chains were all obtained from the same sample, sequenced in a study of blood T cell repertoires in COVID-19. Profiling relied on immunoSEQ multiplex PCR, and the TCRdb table lists in-frame clones only, not all of them. The sample lists approximately 300,000 clones; around four fifths were seen once. The sample comprised peripheral blood. Every receptor here comes from a woman between 45 and 60 years old with acute or convalescent COVID-19.

The genes are TRBV3-1 (or the pseudogene TRBV3-2) and TRBJ1-5, with D unclear. Germline lookup yields CDR1 LGHDT and CDR2 YNNKEL (reference sequence). V lost 4 bases and J lost 0, with 7 bases in between. The CDR3 totals 14 residues. This CDR3 reads CASSRSGSNQPQHF. The CDR3 DNA is TGTGCCAGCAGCCGAAGCGGTAGCAATCAGCCCCAGCATTTT.

The chain recombines TRBV16 with TRBJ2-7; tentative D call: TRBD2 (5 bases). CDR1 and CDR2 from the germline V gene are KGHSY and FQNENV. The CDR3 has 13 amino acids. V was clipped by 4 bases and J by 5 bases, with 12 bases between them. CDR3 bases: TGTGCCAGCAGCCGGGGAGATGGGGACGAGCAGTACTTC. Its translation is CASSRGDGDEQYF. Variable domain in full (rest from reference TRBV16 and TRBJ2-7): GEEVAQTPKHLVRGEGQKAKLYCAPIKGHSYVFWYQQVLKNEFKFLISFQNENVFDETGMPKERFSAKCLPNSPCSLEIQATKLEDSAVYFCASSRGDGDEQYFGPGTRLTVT.

J is TRBJ1-5 and V is TRBV12-3 or TRBV12-4; TRBD1 agrees at 9 bases. V lost 6 bases, J lost 7 bases, and 4 bases stayed unmatched. The CDR3 extends over 13 amino acids. CDR3: CASRRDRAQPQHF. In DNA, the CDR3 is TGTGCCAGCAGGAGGGACAGGGCCCAGCCCCAGCATTTT.

V is TRBV29-1 and J is TRBJ1-1; the match to TRBD1 covers 10 bases. Germline loops: CDR1 SQVTM, CDR2 ANQGSEA. CDR3 size: 13 residues. Trimming took 7 bases from V and 5 from J; bases not matched to a gene: 7. The CDR3 loop is CSADRGRETEAFF. CDR3 nucleotides: TGCAGCGCCGACAGGGGGCGGGAAACTGAAGCTTTCTTT.

The chain couples TRBV27 to TRBJ2-3; weak D call: TRBD2 (5 bases). The CDR3 is 14 residues long. V was clipped by 4 bases and J by 5 bases, with 13 bases between them. Germline V gives CDR1 MNHEY, CDR2 SMNVEV (reference sequence). The CDR3 coding sequence is TGTGCCAGCAGTTACGAGGGTCCGCAAGATACGCAGTATTTT. Translation gives CASSYEGPQDTQYF.

This clone was observed once. The V call is TRBV20-1, the J call TRBJ1-3, with D hard to call. V lost 3 bases and J 1 base, leaving 7 bases between the germline ends. Looked up from germline, CDR1 is DFQATT and CDR2 is SNEGSKA (reference sequence). There are 13 residues in the CDR3. Here the CDR3 DNA reads TGCAGTGCTAGTGTGACTTCTGGAAACACCATATATTTT. It yields the protein CSASVTSGNTIYF.

The V gene is TRBV29-1, the J gene TRBJ2-2; TRBD1 matches 9 bases. Losses at the gene ends were 0 bases for V and 5 bases for J; bases not matched to a gene: 7. Germline-derived CDR1 and CDR2 are SQVTM and ANQGSEA. The CDR3 runs to 16 residues. In DNA, the CDR3 is TGCAGCGTTGAAGATACGGGACAGGGAGTTACCGGGGAGCTGTTTTTT. The encoded protein is CSVEDTGQGVTGELFF.

This clone was seen a handful of times. The chain has TRBV28 and TRBJ1-1, with D possibly TRBD1 on 6 matching bases. Trimming removed 5 bases from V and 0 bases from J, with 10 bases in between. This CDR3 spans 14 amino acids. Germline values: CDR1 MDHEN, CDR2 SYDVKM. DNA for the CDR3: TGTGCCAGCAGTCTCCGACAGGTGAACACTGAAGCTTTCTTT. Translating gives CASSLRQVNTEAFF.

Notes on this clone: This sample also contains other DNA sequences that code for the same CDR3. The chain is built from TRBV19 and TRBJ1-1; D is perhaps TRBD1 (5 bases). The V gene lost 7 bases and the J gene lost 1 base, with 13 bases spanning the gap. This CDR3 is 14 amino acids long. The germline gives CDR1 LNHDA, CDR2 SQIVND (reference sequence). For the CDR3, the DNA is TGTGCCAGTACGGACAACTGGAAGAACACTGAAGCTTTCTTT. It is translated as CASTDNWKNTEAFF.

J is TRBJ2-2 and V is TRBV4-1, with 16 positions matching TRBD2. Germline CDR1 MGHRA, CDR2 YSYEKL. This CDR3 spans 18 amino acids. Unmatched junction bases numbered 6, after V lost 1 base and J lost 7 bases. The CDR3 region has the DNA TGCGCCAGCAGCCAAGCGGGACTAGCGGGAGGGAGGAGCGGGGAGCTGTTTTTT. Translating gives CASSQAGLAGGRSGELFF.